The 7 T cell receptor beta chains below all came from one sample that was sequenced in a study of tumor-infiltrating lymphocytes in oesophageal squamous cell carcinoma. Each CDR3 protein gets one entry after TCRdb re-called the PCR reads with MiXCR. The sample includes around 13,000 distinct CDR3 sequences, 58% seen only once; the top ten take approximately 32%. The sequencing sample was made of esophageal tumor tissue. The receptors come from a female donor with esophageal squamous cell carcinoma.

The V call is TRBV7-2, the J call TRBJ2-1, with 8 bases matching TRBD2. J lost 6 bases, V lost 3 bases, and 7 bases had no gene match. The CDR3 has 15 residues. CDR1 is SGHTA, CDR2 FQGNSA, per germline. CDR3 in DNA: TGTGCCAGCAGCTTCGGGGGGGCGCGGGGCAATGAGCAGTTCTTC. Protein product: CASSFGGARGNEQFF. Complete variable domain (other parts from reference TRBV7-2 and TRBJ2-1): GAGVSQSPSNKVTEKGKDVELRCDPISGHTALYWYRQSLGQGLEFLIYFQGNSAPDKSGLPSDRFSAERTGGSVSTLTIQRTQQEDSAVYLCASSFGGARGNEQFFGPGTRLTVL.

This rearrangement joins TRBV12-3 or TRBV12-4 to TRBJ2-4; 9 positions match TRBD2. The closer fit of TRBJ2-1 to the DNA end suggests the J call may be wrong. CDR3 length: 15 residues. CDR3 sequence (DNA): TGTGCCAGCACCCGATCTAGCGGGGCCTACAATGAGCAGTTCTTC. Its translation: CASTRSSGAYNEQFF.

J is TRBJ2-3 and V is TRBV7-2; TRBD2 matches at 8 bases. J gave up 5 bases and V 1 base, and 5 bases lay outside the gene matches. Germline V lookup: CDR1 SGHTA, CDR2 FQGNSA. There are 15 residues in the CDR3. Written as DNA, the CDR3 is TGTGCCAGCAGCTTAGACGGGAGGGGGGTAGATACGCAGTATTTT. Residues: CASSLDGRGVDTQYF.

Regarding this clonotype: This CDR3 is missing its conserved last phenylalanine or tryptophan, likely due to a read error. The DNA is omitted, as the CDR3 cannot be located on it reliably, and the CDR3 follows TCRdb's listing. The chain carries TRBV7-3 and TRBJ2-6; the table calls TRBD1, which could not be checked here. Termini included, the CDR3 measures 17 amino acids. Per the germline V gene, CDR1 is SGHTA and CDR2 is FQGTGA. The CDR3 protein is CASSPTRDKVDEQYFGA.

The gene calls are TRBV7-9 and TRBJ2-5; D remains ambiguous. TRBJ2-3 explains the end of the DNA better; the J call may be wrong. CDR1 SEHNR and CDR2 FQNEAQ come from the germline V gene (reference sequence). The CDR3 has 13 amino acids. This CDR3 reads CASSLGMPVAQYF. The CDR3 DNA sequence: TGTGCCAGCAGCTTAGGGATGCCGGTTGCGCAGTATTTT.

The CDR3: CASRYDRGDTEAFF. The DNA of the CDR3 is TGTGCCAGCAGATACGACAGGGGGGACACTGAAGCTTTCTTT. The gene calls are TRBV7-6 and TRBJ1-1; 9 positions match TRBD1. The CDR3 has 14 residues. Germline-derived CDR1 and CDR2 are SGHVS and FNYEAQ. After removal of 6 bases from V and 3 bases from J, the junction contained 5 bases not matched to a gene. Full variable domain (rest looked up from reference TRBV7-6 and TRBJ1-1): GAGVSQSPRYKVTKRGQDVALRCDPISGHVSLYWYRQALGQGPEFLTYFNYEAQQDKSGLPNDRFSAERPEGSISTLTIQRTEQRDSAMYRCASRYDRGDTEAFFGQGTRLTVV.

V and J are TRBV3-1 and TRBJ1-1; 9 bases are a match to TRBD1. This CDR3 has 16 amino acids. V trimming: 4 bases; J trimming: 5 bases; junction bases outside the gene matches: 11. The germline V gene has CDR1 LGHDT and CDR2 YNNKEL (reference sequence). DNA of the CDR3: TGTGCCAGCAGCCCCCCGTTGGGGACAGGGAGGACTGAAGCTTTCTTT. It yields the protein CASSPPLGTGRTEAFF.